The present T cell receptor (beta chain) was sequenced within a study of siplizumab effects on memory and regulatory T cells (dated by TCRdb to about 2019). Broadly, across the study: The study looked at the effect of siplizumab, an anti-CD2 antibody, on alloreactive T-cell subsets in allogeneic mixed lymphocyte reactions made from human PBMCs. Beyond this particular receptor, the publication reports: Siplizumab significantly lowered the cumulative frequency of alloreactive sequences that could be traced to unstimulated CD4+ memory T cells. Whether proliferating Tregs from siplizumab cultures were suppressive was not functionally confirmed. A naive or memory phenotype could not be assigned to roughly 75-96% of proliferating CD4+ or CD8+ clones. Greater diversity appeared to be present in unstimulated naive T cells than in memory T cells, and a substantial contribution to the alloresponse seemed to be made by naive cells. Because sequences at frequencies below about 10^-5 were poorly captured, only a minor fraction of alloreactive clones could be mapped back to unstimulated subsets. Of the alloreactive CD4+ clones that could be mapped, the Treg-derived share averaged about 63% with siplizumab compared with around 25% in control reactions.

Libraries came from the immunoSEQ multiplex PCR assay. Roughly 10^5 TCR templates per sample were assayed on the deep sequencing platform. Genomic DNA extracted from sorted T cells was used for TCRbeta CDR3 sequencing. Per the original workflow: Clonal analysis of TCRbeta CDR3 data was done in the R programming language. Comparing unstimulated samples against CFSE-low samples taken after the reaction was how alloreactive CD4+ and CD8+ clones were defined. Regulatory or non-regulatory origin of alloreactive CD4+ clones was assigned by matching sequences to the sorted unstimulated Treg and non-Treg repertoires. Drawn from immuneACCESS, this table holds only the in-frame rearrangements with V and J called that TCRdb kept. Clones are partly lost; checked studies trace under half to an unresolved V gene and leave the rest unexplained. The D gene and trimming were derived from the DNA, and the V and J assignments and clone size from that table. This sample is represented by tens of thousands of clones; less than 80% of them were singletons. The ten largest clones take up approximately 0.4% of the sample.

Unstimulated CD4+ memory cells were also sequenced in three donor pairs, together with CD4+ naive, CD8+ TEMRA, CD8+ naive and CD8+ effector memory subsets. Sorted unstimulated T cells, along with proliferating T cells recovered from mixed lymphocyte reactions, underwent TCRbeta CDR3 sequencing. Fresh whole blood from over 8 HLA-typed healthy donors was used to isolate PBMCs. V lost 8 bases and J lost 2 bases; the stretch between them is 16 bases long. From cysteine to phenylalanine, the CDR3 is 14 amino acids long. The retained sequence is limited to the CDR3, 42 bases, with the frame set at the first base. The germline V gene (reference sequence) sets CDR1 to MNHEY and CDR2 to SMNVEV. A remark on this clone: It lacks a known antigen. Base qualities were left out, and no much larger clone turns up one base away.

The TCR comes from a human donor in good health. Sample: memory CD4+ T cells sorted from blood. Taken with the paper, the label for cell subset or site translates to: unstimulated CD4+ memory T cells. This sequence uses TRBV27 and TRBJ2-7, and the D gene may be TRBD2, 5 bases matching. At the DNA level, the sequence is TGTGCCAGCGGGAGAAGAGGGATTACCTACGAGCAGTACTTC. It encodes CASGRRGITYEQYF.